This T cell receptor beta chain was retrieved from a study of Ad26.COV2.S vaccination and SARS-CoV-2 variants. TCRdb's table, derived via immunoSEQ multiplex PCR, lists solely in-frame clones and lacks some. The repertoire includes a few hundred thousand clones, more than 75% of them detected once, and 3.6% sits in the top ten. Overall study findings and caveats: It was found that vaccine and placebo recipients had similar non-spike TCR breadth. A substantial breadth of spike-specific CD8+ and CD4+ T cell responses after vaccination has been reported.

Trimming took off 2 bases at V and 7 bases at J, with 15 bases between the two ends. Germline-derived CDR1 and CDR2 are LGHDT and YNNKEL (reference sequence). The CDR3 loop spans 14 amino acids. Worth noting for this clone: What it binds is not known.

Treatment: about 20 received Ad26.COV2.S at low or high dose, single or two shots; 5 received placebo; per-sample allocation not given. Repertoires come from day 63 after the first vaccine or placebo injection. Wuhan-strain SARS-CoV-2 spike was expressed by the Ad26 vector that made up the vaccine. Sample: peripheral blood, taken in a trial of Ad26.COV2.S vaccine versus placebo. This receptor was taken from a person between 18 and 65 years old who received the Ad26.COV2.S COVID-19 vaccine or a placebo. The V call is TRBV3-1 (or the pseudogene TRBV3-2), the J call TRBJ2-7, with a possible D match to TRBD2 (7 bases). The CDR3 nucleotides read TGTGCCAGCAGCCAACGCGGGGGCTCTAATGAGCAGTACTTC. This sequence encodes CASSQRGGSNEQYF.